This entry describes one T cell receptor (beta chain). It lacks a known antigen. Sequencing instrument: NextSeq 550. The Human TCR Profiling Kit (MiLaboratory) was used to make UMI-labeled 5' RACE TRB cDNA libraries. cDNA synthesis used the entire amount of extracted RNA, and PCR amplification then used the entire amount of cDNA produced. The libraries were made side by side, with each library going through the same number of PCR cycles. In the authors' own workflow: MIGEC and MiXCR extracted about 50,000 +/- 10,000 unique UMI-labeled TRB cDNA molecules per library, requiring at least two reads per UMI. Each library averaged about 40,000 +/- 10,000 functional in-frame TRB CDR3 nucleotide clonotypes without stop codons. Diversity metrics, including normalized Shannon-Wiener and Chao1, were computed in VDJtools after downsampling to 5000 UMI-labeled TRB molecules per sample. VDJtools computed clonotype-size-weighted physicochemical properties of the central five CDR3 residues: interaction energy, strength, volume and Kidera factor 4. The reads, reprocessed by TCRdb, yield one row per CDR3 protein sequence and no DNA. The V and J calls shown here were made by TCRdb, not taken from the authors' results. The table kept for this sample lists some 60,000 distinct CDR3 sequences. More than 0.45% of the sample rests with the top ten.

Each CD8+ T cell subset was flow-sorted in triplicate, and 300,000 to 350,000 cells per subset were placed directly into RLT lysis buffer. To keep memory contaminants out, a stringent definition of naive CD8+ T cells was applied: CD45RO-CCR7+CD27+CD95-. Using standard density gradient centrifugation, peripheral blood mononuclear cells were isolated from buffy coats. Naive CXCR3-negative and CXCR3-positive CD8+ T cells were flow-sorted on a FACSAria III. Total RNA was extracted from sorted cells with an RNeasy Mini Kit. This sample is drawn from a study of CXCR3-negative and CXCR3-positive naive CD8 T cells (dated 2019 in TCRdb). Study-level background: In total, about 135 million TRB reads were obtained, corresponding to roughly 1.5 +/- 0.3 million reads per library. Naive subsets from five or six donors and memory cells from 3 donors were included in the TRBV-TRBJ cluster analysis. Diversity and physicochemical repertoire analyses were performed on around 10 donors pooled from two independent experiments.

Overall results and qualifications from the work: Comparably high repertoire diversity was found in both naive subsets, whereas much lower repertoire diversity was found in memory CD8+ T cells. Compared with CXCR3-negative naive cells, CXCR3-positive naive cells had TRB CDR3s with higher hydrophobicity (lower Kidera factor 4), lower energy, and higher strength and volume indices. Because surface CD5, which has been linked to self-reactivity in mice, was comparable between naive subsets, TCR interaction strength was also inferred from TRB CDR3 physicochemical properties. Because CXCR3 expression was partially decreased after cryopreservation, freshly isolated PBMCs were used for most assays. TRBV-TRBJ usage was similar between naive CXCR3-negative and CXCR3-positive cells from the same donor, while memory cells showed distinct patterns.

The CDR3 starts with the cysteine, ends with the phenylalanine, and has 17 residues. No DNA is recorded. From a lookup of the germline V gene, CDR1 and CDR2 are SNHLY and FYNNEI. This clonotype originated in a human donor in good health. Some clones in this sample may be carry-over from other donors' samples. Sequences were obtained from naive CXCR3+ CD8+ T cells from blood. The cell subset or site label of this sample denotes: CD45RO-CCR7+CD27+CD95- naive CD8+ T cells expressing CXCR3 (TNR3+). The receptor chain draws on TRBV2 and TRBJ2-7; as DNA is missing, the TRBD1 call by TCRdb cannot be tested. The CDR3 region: CASSEASRTGGTNEQYF. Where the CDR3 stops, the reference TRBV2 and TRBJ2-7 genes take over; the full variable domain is EPEVTQTPSHQVTQMGQEVILRCVPISNHLYFYWYRQILGQKVEFLVSFYNNEISEKSEIFDDQFSVERPDGSNFTLKIRSTKLEDSAMYFCASSEASRTGGTNEQYFGPGTRLTVT.